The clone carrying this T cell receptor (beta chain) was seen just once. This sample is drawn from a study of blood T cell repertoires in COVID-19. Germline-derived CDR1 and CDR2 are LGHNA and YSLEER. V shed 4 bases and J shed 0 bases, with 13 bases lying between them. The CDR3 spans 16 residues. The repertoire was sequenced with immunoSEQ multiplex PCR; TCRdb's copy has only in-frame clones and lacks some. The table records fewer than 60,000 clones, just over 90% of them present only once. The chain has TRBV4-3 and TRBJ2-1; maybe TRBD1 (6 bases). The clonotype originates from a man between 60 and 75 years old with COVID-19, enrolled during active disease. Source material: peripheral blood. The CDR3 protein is CASSLHDRSSYNEQFF. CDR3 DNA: TGCGCCAGCAGCCTCCACGACAGGAGCTCCTACAATGAGCAGTTCTTC.